The 18 T cell receptor beta chains below all came from one sample that was sequenced in a study of blood T cell repertoires in COVID-19 (dated by TCRdb to between 2020 and 2021). Libraries were built with the immunoSEQ multiplex PCR assay. This is the immuneACCESS table as TCRdb keeps it, with only in-frame sequences that have V and J called. A part of the clones is gone; compared with another copy, unresolved V genes explain less than half, and the rest is unexplained. This sample lists roughly 230,000 clones; around 82% were detected once. Roughly 8.8% of the sample is held by the ten biggest clonotypes. The sequenced sample consisted of peripheral blood. The origin of the receptors is a middle-aged man with active or convalescent COVID-19.

The J gene is TRBJ1-6, the V gene TRBV11-2; D might be TRBD1 (5 bases). The V gene's germline CDR1 is SGHAT and CDR2 FQNNGV. V lost 0 bases, J lost 7 bases, and 10 bases lay in between. CDR3 length: 15 residues. CDR3 sequence: CASSLDLAGNSPLHF. As DNA, the CDR3 is TGTGCCAGCAGCTTAGATCTTGCAGGGAATTCACCCCTCCACTTT.

The chain has TRBV5-1 and TRBJ1-6; TRBD1 matches 9 bases. Trimming at V came to 0 bases and at J to 9 bases, leaving 4 bases not matched to a gene. Per germline, CDR1 SGHRS and CDR2 YFSETQ. This CDR3 has 15 amino acids. The CDR3 DNA sequence: TGCGCCAGCAGCTTGGAGGGGACAGGGCCTTCACCCCTCCACTTT. Its translation is CASSLEGTGPSPLHF.

The chain carries TRBV19 and TRBJ1-2; unclear D gene. Germline V gives CDR1 LNHDA, CDR2 SQIVND (reference sequence). The CDR3 runs 17 residues. The V and J ends lost 6 bases and 1 base respectively, with 21 bases between them. CDR3 nucleotide sequence: TGTGCCAGTAGACCATCCGGCGGGTTGGGTCTTAACTATGGCTACACCTTC. Translated, it gives CASRPSGGLGLNYGYTF.

The CDR3 DNA sequence: TGTGCCAGCAGTGTCTTCCAGGGGGCGAAAGGGACAGATACGCAGTATTTT. Its translation is CASSVFQGAKGTDTQYF. This chain connects TRBV28 to TRBJ2-3, with TRBD1 matching 8 bases. Germline-derived CDR1 and CDR2 are MDHEN and SYDVKM. This CDR3 has 17 amino acids. The ends lost 5 bases at V and 3 bases at J; junction bases unmatched: 13.

The chain has TRBV5-1 and TRBJ2-5; 7 bases are a match to TRBD1. The CDR3 consists of 13 residues. With V trimmed by 7 bases and J by 5 bases, 8 bases remained unmatched. Germline CDR1 and CDR2: SGHRS and YFSETQ. CDR3 sequence reads: CASYRGLGETQYF. CDR3 DNA sequence: TGCGCCAGCTACAGGGGATTAGGGGAGACCCAGTACTTC. Filled out from reference TRBV5-1 and TRBJ2-5, the complete variable domain reads KAGVTQTPRYLIKTRGQQVTLSCSPISGHRSVSWYQQTPGQGLQFLFEYFSETQRNKGNFPGRFSGRQFSNSRSEMNVSTLELGDSALYLCASYRGLGETQYFGPGTRLLVL.

The CDR3 region is CASSQARGTDKETQYF. The DNA for the CDR3 is TGCGCCAGCAGCCAGGCTAGGGGGACAGATAAAGAGACCCAGTACTTC. The chain couples TRBV4-1 to TRBJ2-5; 7 bases align to TRBD1. CDR1 MGHRA and CDR2 YSYEKL come from the germline V gene. Trimming cost V 3 bases and J 3 bases; bases outside gene matches: 10. The CDR3 is made up of 16 amino acids.

This clone has a handful of counts. The V call is TRBV3-1 (or the pseudogene TRBV3-2), the J call TRBJ2-2; D is unresolved. Per germline, CDR1 LGHDT and CDR2 YNNKEL (reference sequence). The CDR3 contains 11 residues. V lost 5 bases, J lost 7 bases, and 5 bases lay in between. The DNA of the CDR3 is TGTGCCAGCAGCTCTTTCGGGGAGCTGTTTTTT. Protein product: CASSSFGELFF.

This chain connects TRBV7-2 to TRBJ2-3; possibly TRBD2 for D (5 bases). Trimming took off 4 bases at V and 1 base at J, with 12 bases between the two ends. In germline, CDR1 is SGHTA, CDR2 FQGNSA. The CDR3 extends over 15 amino acids. CDR3 sequence reads: CASSSPGWGTDTQYF. DNA for the CDR3: TGTGCCAGCAGCTCCCCGGGGTGGGGCACAGATACGCAGTATTTT. The full variable domain, rest sourced from reference TRBV7-2 and TRBJ2-3, is GAGVSQSPSNKVTEKGKDVELRCDPISGHTALYWYRQSLGQGLEFLIYFQGNSAPDKSGLPSDRFSAERTGGSVSTLTIQRTQQEDSAVYLCASSSPGWGTDTQYFGPGTRLTVL.

This clone was seen more than once but under ten times. V usage is TRBV27 and J usage is TRBJ1-1; D not resolved. Looked up from germline, CDR1 is MNHEY and CDR2 is SMNVEV (reference sequence). The germline V and J ends were trimmed by 3 bases and 5 bases, with 10 bases remaining between them. The CDR3 sequence is 13 residues long. The CDR3 loop is CASSFSGVTEAFF. The CDR3 region has the DNA TGTGCCAGCAGTTTTAGCGGGGTTACTGAAGCTTTCTTT.

The rearrangement links TRBV7-2 to TRBJ1-5; D perhaps matches TRBD1 (5 bases). Germline loops: CDR1 SGHTA, CDR2 FQGNSA. V dropped 5 bases and J dropped 0 bases, with 20 bases sitting between them. The CDR3 sequence is 18 residues long. The CDR3: CASSPGTYLGASNQPQHF. For the CDR3, the DNA is TGTGCCAGCAGCCCGGGGACTTATCTTGGTGCTAGCAATCAGCCCCAGCATTTT.

The chain uses TRBV3-1 (or the pseudogene TRBV3-2) and TRBJ2-3; D remains ambiguous. This CDR3 region has 12 residues. V gave up 1 base and J gave up 6 bases, with 5 bases separating them. CDR1 and CDR2 (germline): LGHDT, YNNKEL (reference sequence). CDR3 region: CASSQAGDTQYF. Written as DNA, the CDR3 is TGTGCCAGCAGCCAAGCCGGTGATACGCAGTATTTT.

In this sample, this clone turned up a few times. This chain links TRBV7-2 with TRBJ1-2; D is perhaps TRBD1 (5 bases). V shed 2 bases and J shed 6 bases, with 16 bases lying between them. The CDR3 has 15 amino acids. Germline CDR1 SGHTA, CDR2 FQGNSA. The DNA for the CDR3 is TGTGCCAGCAGCTTACGTCTGGTGGAGGGGAATGGCTACACCTTC. This translates into CASSLRLVEGNGYTF.

J is TRBJ1-1 and V is TRBV6-2 or TRBV6-3, with a possible D match to TRBD1 (6 bases). This CDR3 comprises 17 residues. Per germline, CDR1 MNHEY and CDR2 SVGEGT. The germline V and J ends were trimmed by 4 bases and 3 bases, with 21 bases remaining between them. CDR3 in DNA: TGTGCCAGCAGTTTCCCTAGTCAGGGGCGGGTCTACACTGAAGCTTTCTTT. This sequence encodes CASSFPSQGRVYTEAFF.

Only a few counts were recorded for this clone. The V gene is TRBV7-9, the J gene TRBJ2-2, with D unclear. From germline, CDR1 is SEHNR and CDR2 FQNEAQ (reference sequence). Trimming took off 6 bases at V and 1 base at J, with 12 bases between the two ends. The CDR3 length is 15 residues. The CDR3 here is CASSPAPGNTGELFF. The CDR3 region has the DNA TGTGCCAGCAGTCCCGCCCCAGGGAACACCGGGGAGCTGTTTTTT. Complete variable domain (other parts from reference TRBV7-9 and TRBJ2-2): DTGVSQNPRHKITKRGQNVTFRCDPISEHNRLYWYRQTLGQGPEFLTYFQNEAQLEKSRLLSDRFSAERPKGSFSTLEIQRTEQGDSAMYLCASSPAPGNTGELFFGEGSRLTVL.

The chain is built from TRBV19 and TRBJ1-6, with D possibly matching TRBD1 (6 bases). Germline CDR1 reads LNHDA; CDR2 reads SQIVND (reference sequence). The ends were cut back, 8 bases at V and 7 bases at J, with 12 bases in the middle. This CDR3 region has 13 residues. The CDR3 DNA reads TGTGCCAGTCAGGGGATAGGAAATTCACCCCTCCACTTT. Its protein is CASQGIGNSPLHF.

The rearrangement joins TRBV6-2 or TRBV6-3 to TRBJ2-7, with unresolved D. This CDR3 has 14 amino acids. CDR1 is MNHEY, CDR2 SVGEGT, per germline. V lost 3 bases and J lost 2, with 11 bases in between. The CDR3 sequence: CASSYLDIPYEQYF. CDR3 DNA: TGTGCCAGCAGTTATTTAGATATTCCCTACGAGCAGTACTTC.

The chain uses TRBV7-2 and TRBJ2-1; TRBD2 agrees at 10 bases. The germline V gene has CDR1 SGHTA and CDR2 FQGNSA. This CDR3 is built from 18 residues. Germline trimming cut 1 base from V and 7 bases from J; bases unmatched to any gene: 13. The chain's CDR3 is CASSLEGRAGGRGNEQFF. The CDR3 region has the DNA TGTGCCAGCAGCTTAGAGGGGAGAGCGGGAGGGAGGGGAAATGAGCAGTTCTTC.

The V gene is TRBV18, the J gene TRBJ1-5; D may be TRBD1 (5 bases). The CDR3 is 14 residues long. V lost 5 bases and J lost 1, with 9 bases in between. Germline CDR1 and CDR2: KGHSH and LQKENI. The CDR3 protein is CASSSQGSNQPQHF. CDR3 sequence (DNA): TGTGCCAGCTCATCCCAGGGAAGCAATCAGCCCCAGCATTTT.